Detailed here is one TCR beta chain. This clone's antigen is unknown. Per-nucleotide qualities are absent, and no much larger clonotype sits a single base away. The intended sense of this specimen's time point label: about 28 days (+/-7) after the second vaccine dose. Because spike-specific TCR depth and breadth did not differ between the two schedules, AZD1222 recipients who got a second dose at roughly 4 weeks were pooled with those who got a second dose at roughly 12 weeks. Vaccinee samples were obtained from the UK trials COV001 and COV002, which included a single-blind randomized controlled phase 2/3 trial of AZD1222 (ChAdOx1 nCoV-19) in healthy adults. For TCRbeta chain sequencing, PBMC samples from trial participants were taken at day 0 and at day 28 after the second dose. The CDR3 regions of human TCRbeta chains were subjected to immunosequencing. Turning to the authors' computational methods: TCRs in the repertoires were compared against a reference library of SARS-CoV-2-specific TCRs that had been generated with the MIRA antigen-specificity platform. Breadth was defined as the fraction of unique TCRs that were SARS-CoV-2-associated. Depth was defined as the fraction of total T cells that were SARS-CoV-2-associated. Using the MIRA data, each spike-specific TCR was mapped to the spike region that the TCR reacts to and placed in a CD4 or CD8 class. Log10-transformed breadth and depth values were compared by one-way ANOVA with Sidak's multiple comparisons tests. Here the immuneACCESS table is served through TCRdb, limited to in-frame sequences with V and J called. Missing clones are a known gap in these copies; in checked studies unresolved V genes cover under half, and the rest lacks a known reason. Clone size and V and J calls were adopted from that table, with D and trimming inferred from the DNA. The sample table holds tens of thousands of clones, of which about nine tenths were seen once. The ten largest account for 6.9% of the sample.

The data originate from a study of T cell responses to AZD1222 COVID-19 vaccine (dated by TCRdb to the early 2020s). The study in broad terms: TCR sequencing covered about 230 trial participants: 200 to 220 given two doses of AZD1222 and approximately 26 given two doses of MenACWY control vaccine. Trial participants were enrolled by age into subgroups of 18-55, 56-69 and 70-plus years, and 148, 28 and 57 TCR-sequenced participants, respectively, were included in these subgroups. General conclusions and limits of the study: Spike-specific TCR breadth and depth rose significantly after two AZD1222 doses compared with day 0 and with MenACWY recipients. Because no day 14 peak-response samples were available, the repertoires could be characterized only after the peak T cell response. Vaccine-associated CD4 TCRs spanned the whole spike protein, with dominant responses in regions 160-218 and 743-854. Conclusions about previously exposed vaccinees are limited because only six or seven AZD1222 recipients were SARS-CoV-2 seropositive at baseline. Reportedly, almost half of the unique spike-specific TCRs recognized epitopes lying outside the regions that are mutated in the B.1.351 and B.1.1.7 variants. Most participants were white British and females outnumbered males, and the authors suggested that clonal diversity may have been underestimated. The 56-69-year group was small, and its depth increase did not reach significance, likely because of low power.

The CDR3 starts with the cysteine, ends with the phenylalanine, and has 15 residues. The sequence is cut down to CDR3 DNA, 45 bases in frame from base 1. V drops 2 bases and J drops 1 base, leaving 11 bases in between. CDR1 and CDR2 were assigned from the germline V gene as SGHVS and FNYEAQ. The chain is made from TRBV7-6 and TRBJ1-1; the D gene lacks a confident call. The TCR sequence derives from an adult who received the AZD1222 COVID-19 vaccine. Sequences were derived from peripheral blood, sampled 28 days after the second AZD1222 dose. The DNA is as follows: TGTGCCAGCAGCTTAAGGTTTACCAGGAACACTGAAGCTTTCTTT. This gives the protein CASSLRFTRNTEAFF. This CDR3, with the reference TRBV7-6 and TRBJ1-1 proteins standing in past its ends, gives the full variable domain GAGVSQSPRYKVTKRGQDVALRCDPISGHVSLYWYRQALGQGPEFLTYFNYEAQQDKSGLPNDRFSAERPEGSISTLTIQRTEQRDSAMYRCASSLRFTRNTEAFFGQGTRLTVV.